The present T cell receptor (beta chain) was sequenced within a study of cytomegalovirus exposure and HLA in healthy donors. About the research overall: In a later analysis, the 120 or so validation repertoires were reported to have used the same platform as the roughly 700 first-cohort repertoires.

The CDR3 spans 14 residues. Germline values: CDR1 SGHRS, CDR2 YFSETQ. V was trimmed by 4 bases and J by 5 bases, leaving 15 bases between them. Whole-study results and caveats: Associated with cytomegalovirus, according to the listing, were 164 TCR beta chains. While the bulk of TCR sequences proved rare, some public TCRs turned up in many donors. Later, an analysis found that TCR clusters from the first cohort tended to co-occur in the 120 or so validation repertoires.

Regarding this clone: Its target is unknown.

Measured with immunoSEQ multiplex PCR; TCRdb has only the in-frame clones, and not every one. The sample carries around 56,000 clones, roughly nine tenths recorded once. The sequence derives from a woman between 18 and 29 years old in good health and CMV-seronegative. The chain combines TRBV5-1 with TRBJ1-1; D may be TRBD1 (6 bases). Source material: PBMCs. The CDR3, as DNA: TGCGCCAGCAGCATACAGGGTGTCCAAACTGAAGCTTTCTTT. Translating it yields CASSIQGVQTEAFF.